This TCR beta chain is from a study of spatial heterogeneity in lung cancer. Study-wide background: Raw reads showed each unique TCR and UMI combination turning up more than ten times on average.

Germline V CDR1 and CDR2: SGDLS, YYNGEE. Losses at the gene ends were 3 bases for V and 5 bases for J; bases not matched to a gene: 8. The CDR3 extends over 15 amino acids. Unique molecular identifiers, one per molecule, were present on every TCR cDNA molecule. TCRdb independently ran MiXCR on the 5' RACE reads; one entry per CDR3 protein. The table lists tens of thousands of distinct CDR3 sequences, 6% to 7% of them singletons. Time point meaning: sample taken at primary tumor resection. Unsorted whole RNA samples from tumor, nontumor lung or frozen PBMC were sequenced. This rearrangement joins TRBV9 to TRBJ2-3; TRBD1 aligns across 8 bases. The sequencing here drew on PBMCs, taken at surgery. The TCR comes from a female donor with early-stage non-small cell lung cancer. CDR3 sequence (DNA): TGTGCCAGCAGCGACCGGGGACAGGCCTTAGATACGCAGTATTTT. It is translated as CASSDRGQALDTQYF.